Presented here are 25 T cell receptor beta chains from one specimen sequenced in a study of cytomegalovirus exposure and HLA in healthy donors. PCR employed 60 Vbeta and 13 Jbeta primers. TCRdb keeps only in-frame clones here, not all; method: immunoSEQ multiplex PCR. The sample has 100,000 to 150,000 clones; around 78% are singletons. Sequencing was carried out using PBMCs. These receptor sequences come from a woman aged 40 to 49 in good health and CMV-seronegative.

This chain links TRBV28 with TRBJ1-2, with 8 bases identical to TRBD1. Germline-derived CDR1 and CDR2 are MDHEN and SYDVKM. The ends lost 5 bases at V and 4 bases at J; junction bases unmatched: 9. The CDR3 sequence is 15 residues long. CDR3: CASSPPDRESYGYTF. The CDR3 DNA follows: TGTGCCAGCAGTCCTCCGGACAGGGAGAGCTATGGCTACACCTTC.

The chain combines TRBV10-3 with TRBJ2-4; 7 bases are shared with TRBD1. CDR1 and CDR2 (germline): ENHRY, SYGVKD. This CDR3 contains 14 residues. With 6 bases clipped from V and 9 bases from J, the junction kept 11 bases outside the gene matches. In DNA form, the CDR3 reads TGTGCCATCAGCCCCGACAGGGATGGGAGCATTCAGTACTTC. This codes for CAISPDRDGSIQYF.

The chain employs TRBV6-5 and TRBJ1-4, with TRBD1 identical over 7 bases. Germline V CDR1 and CDR2: MNHEY, SVGAGI. V trimming: 5 bases; J trimming: 6 bases; junction bases outside the gene matches: 6. The CDR3 length is 14 residues. The DNA for the CDR3 is TGTGCCAGCAGTGGCGGGACAGTCTATGAAAAACTGTTTTTT. Encoded protein: CASSGGTVYEKLFF.

The J gene is TRBJ2-5, the V gene TRBV30; TRBD1 matches 8 bases. The V gene end was trimmed by 5 bases and the J gene end by 5 bases; junction bases not matched to a gene: 7. CDR3 length equals 13 residues. From germline, CDR1 is GTSNPN and CDR2 SVGIG (reference sequence). The chain's CDR3 is CAWETGARETQYF. The CDR3 nucleotides read TGTGCCTGGGAGACAGGGGCGCGCGAGACCCAGTACTTC.

This clone was picked up a small number of times. The chain uses TRBV5-1 and TRBJ2-3; D might be TRBD1 (6 bases). This CDR3 has 15 amino acids. From germline, CDR1 is SGHRS and CDR2 YFSETQ. Trimming shortened V by 2 bases and J by 2 bases, and 12 bases separated the two germline ends. The CDR3 region has the DNA TGCGCCAGCAGCTTATCCGGACAGTTCACAGATACGCAGTATTTT. Amino acids: CASSLSGQFTDTQYF.

The chain carries TRBV9 and TRBJ1-1, with 7 positions matching TRBD1. J lost 4 bases, V lost 3 bases, and 6 bases had no gene match. Germline CDR1 reads SGDLS; CDR2 reads YYNGEE. The CDR3 is made up of 14 amino acids. This CDR3 is CASSATQGSTEAFF. CDR3 in DNA: TGTGCCAGCAGCGCCACACAGGGGAGCACTGAAGCTTTCTTT.

This sequence joins TRBV19 and TRBJ1-6, with TRBD1 matching over 8 bases. CDR1 is LNHDA, CDR2 SQIVND, per germline (reference sequence). V was clipped by 0 bases and J by 9 bases; unmatched bases: 10. This CDR3 region has 17 residues. The CDR3 nucleotides are TGTGCCAGTAGTATAGATCATGTCGGACAGGGAGCTTCACCCCTCCACTTT. As protein: CASSIDHVGQGASPLHF.

The chain carries TRBV2 and TRBJ2-5, with D perhaps matching TRBD1 (6 bases). The DNA end favors TRBJ2-7, so the J call may be wrong. The CDR3 runs 14 residues. CDR1 SNHLY and CDR2 FYNNEI come from the germline V gene. This CDR3 is CASSEGQGRHEQYF. Here the CDR3 DNA reads TGTGCCAGCAGTGAAGGGCAGGGGCGCCACGAGCAGTACTTC.

Here the CDR3 reads CASSPISDPGAEAFF. The DNA for the CDR3 is TGCGCCAGCAGCCCGATTTCCGATCCAGGCGCTGAAGCTTTCTTT. The J gene is TRBJ1-1, the V gene TRBV5-1, with D hard to call. The germline CDR1 and CDR2 sequences are SGHRS and YFSETQ. This CDR3 has 15 residues. The germline V and J ends were trimmed by 4 bases and 6 bases, with 19 bases remaining between them. The variable domain in full, completed from reference TRBV5-1 and TRBJ1-1, reads KAGVTQTPRYLIKTRGQQVTLSCSPISGHRSVSWYQQTPGQGLQFLFEYFSETQRNKGNFPGRFSGRQFSNSRSEMNVSTLELGDSALYLCASSPISDPGAEAFFGQGTRLTVV.

This clone was counted a single time. The chain couples TRBV6-1 to TRBJ1-2; 8 bases fit TRBD1. Germline CDR1 is MNHNS and CDR2 is SASEGT. The CDR3 is 15 residues long. Losses at the gene ends were 4 bases for V and 4 bases for J; bases not matched to a gene: 8. The CDR3 protein is CASSAAGGPSYGYTF. The CDR3 DNA is TGTGCCAGCAGTGCTGCAGGGGGCCCCAGCTATGGCTACACCTTC.

The chain combines TRBV7-2 with TRBJ2-3; D call uncertain. This CDR3 has 15 residues. CDR1 is SGHTA, CDR2 FQGNSA, per germline. Trimming took 2 bases from V and 0 from J, leaving 9 bases between them. DNA of the CDR3: TGTGCCAGCAGCTTAATCGGCGGAAGCACAGATACGCAGTATTTT. Its protein product is CASSLIGGSTDTQYF. Using reference TRBV7-2 and TRBJ2-3 for the parts outside the CDR3, the full variable domain is GAGVSQSPSNKVTEKGKDVELRCDPISGHTALYWYRQSLGQGLEFLIYFQGNSAPDKSGLPSDRFSAERTGGSVSTLTIQRTQQEDSAVYLCASSLIGGSTDTQYFGPGTRLTVL.

J is TRBJ1-6 and V is TRBV6-1; 8 bases match TRBD1. The CDR3 consists of 13 residues. V was pared by 6 bases and J by 10 bases, with 5 bases of the junction left unmatched. Germline CDR1 and CDR2: MNHNS and SASEGT. CDR3 in amino acids: CASRTGARSPLHF. CDR3 nucleotides: TGTGCCAGCAGGACAGGGGCGCGATCACCCCTCCACTTT.

The chain couples TRBV28 to TRBJ1-2, with 8 bases identical to TRBD1. Unmatched junction bases numbered 16, after V lost 6 bases and J lost 4 bases. The CDR3 has 17 amino acids. From germline, CDR1 is MDHEN and CDR2 SYDVKM. The CDR3 region is CASRDSTGGAFRYGYTF. CDR3 coding DNA: TGTGCCAGCAGGGACTCAACAGGGGGGGCTTTTCGCTATGGCTACACCTTC.

The chain has TRBV9 and TRBJ2-3; 10 positions match TRBD2. The CDR3 is 16 residues long. The germline gives CDR1 SGDLS, CDR2 YYNGEE. Losses at the gene ends were 2 bases for V and 5 bases for J; bases not matched to a gene: 8. The CDR3 DNA reads as TGTGCCAGCAGCGTGGATCTAGCGGGGGTAGTAGATACGCAGTATTTT. Protein product: CASSVDLAGVVDTQYF.

The J gene is TRBJ1-2, the V gene TRBV10-2; D remains ambiguous. Germline V lookup: CDR1 WSHSY, CDR2 SAAADI. The CDR3 extends over 14 amino acids. Trimming shortened V by 3 bases and J by 10 bases, and 18 bases separated the two germline ends. CDR3 sequence (DNA): TGCGCCAGCAGTGACCGGTTTGTACGTCGGGACTACACCTTC. Translating gives CASSDRFVRRDYTF.

This chain connects TRBV5-8 to TRBJ2-2, with TRBD2 matching 9 bases. The length of the CDR3 is 16 residues. V lost 2 bases, J lost 2 bases, and 4 bases stayed unmatched. Germline V gene sequence: CDR1 SGHTS, CDR2 YDEGEE. CDR3 in DNA: TGTGCCAGCAGCTTCCGGACTAGCGCCAACACCGGGGAGCTGTTTTTT. The encoded protein is CASSFRTSANTGELFF.

About this clone itself: One end of the junction fails to match germline, which may point to a read error. CDR3 DNA: TGCAGCGTTGAAGATGGGCAGAGGGCCAAAAACAGTCAGTACTTC. Protein: CSVEDGQRAKNSQYF. This sequence joins TRBV29-1 and TRBJ2-4; a possible D gene is TRBD2 (5 bases). The germline V gene encodes CDR1 SQVTM and CDR2 ANQGSEA. CDR3 length: 15 amino acids.

The chain uses TRBV2 and TRBJ2-4; 11 bases agree with TRBD1. CDR1 and CDR2 (germline): SNHLY, FYNNEI. This CDR3 spans 13 amino acids. Trimming removed 4 bases from V and 12 bases from J; junction bases left unmatched: 5. The CDR3 DNA reads as TGTGCCAGCAGTGGGACAGGGGGCGCGTCTCAGTACTTC. Its protein product is CASSGTGGASQYF.

The V and J genes are TRBV4-2 and TRBJ1-2, with D hard to call. Trimming left V 0 bases short and J 0 bases short, with 11 bases between. Germline lookup yields CDR1 LGHNA and CDR2 YNFKEQ. The CDR3 contains 16 residues. The CDR3, as DNA: TGTGCCAGCAGCCAAGAAACCGATCCAGCTAACTATGGCTACACCTTC. Translating it yields CASSQETDPANYGYTF.

This chain links TRBV7-3 with TRBJ2-7, with TRBD2 identical over 8 bases. Germline V CDR1 and CDR2: SGHTA, FQGTGA. The CDR3 covers 19 residues. V shed 7 bases and J 0 bases; nucleotides not matched to a gene: 20. The CDR3 loop reads CASTWPSTGAGGDSYEQYF. In DNA, the CDR3 is TGTGCCAGCACCTGGCCCTCTACGGGGGCGGGAGGCGACTCCTACGAGCAGTACTTC.

The chain joins TRBV9 to TRBJ1-1; D call uncertain. Germline V gene sequence: CDR1 SGDLS, CDR2 YYNGEE. The V and J ends lost 3 bases and 5 bases respectively, with 8 bases between them. The CDR3 runs to 12 residues. The chain's CDR3 is CASSADITEAFF. The CDR3 DNA reads as TGTGCCAGCAGCGCAGATATAACTGAAGCTTTCTTT. The full variable domain, rest sourced from reference TRBV9 and TRBJ1-1, is DSGVTQTPKHLITATGQRVTLRCSPRSGDLSVYWYQQSLDQGLQFLIQYYNGEERAKGNILERFSAQQFPDLHSELNLSSLELGDSALYFCASSADITEAFFGQGTRLTVV.

The rearrangement links TRBV2 to TRBJ1-2, with TRBD1 matching 7 bases. The CDR3 runs to 12 residues. The V gene's germline CDR1 is SNHLY and CDR2 FYNNEI. With 8 bases clipped from V and 6 bases from J, the junction kept 6 bases outside the gene matches. The CDR3 spells CASGGQVNGYTF. The CDR3 DNA reads TGTGCCAGCGGAGGACAGGTTAATGGCTACACCTTC.

V usage is TRBV30 and J usage is TRBJ2-3, with TRBD2 matching 12 bases. The CDR3 has 16 residues. V shed 2 bases, J shed 5 bases, and the junction held 8 bases outside the gene matches. Germline assignment: CDR1 GTSNPN and CDR2 SVGIG (reference sequence). The CDR3 DNA is TGTGCCTGGAGTCTGCTAGCGGGAGGGCCAGGAGATACGCAGTATTTT. It encodes CAWSLLAGGPGDTQYF.

This chain's CDR3 is CASSLAWTLNTEAFF. In nucleotides, the CDR3 is TGTGCCAGCAGCTTGGCCTGGACACTTAACACTGAAGCTTTCTTT. This chain uses TRBV5-8 with TRBJ1-1; weak D call: TRBD1 (5 bases). V lost 0 bases, J lost 2 bases, and 11 bases lay in between. The V gene's germline CDR1 is SGHTS and CDR2 YDEGEE. This CDR3 spans 15 amino acids.

J is TRBJ2-5 and V is TRBV7-7; 7 bases are shared with TRBD1. From germline, CDR1 is SSHAT and CDR2 FNYEAQ (reference sequence). The CDR3 covers 13 residues. The junction had 2 bases not matched to a gene; V was cut back by 5 bases and J by 2 bases. The CDR3 is CASSQGQQETQYF. CDR3 DNA sequence: TGTGCCAGCAGCCAGGGACAGCAAGAGACCCAGTACTTC.